The next 30 T cell receptor beta chains were all read from a single sample in a study of shared clonotypes between healthy human individuals. This table comes from immunoSEQ multiplex PCR, and its TCRdb copy is limited to in-frame clones, with some not included. The profile covers about 610,000 clones, with 96% appearing a single time and approximately 0.12% taken by the ten largest. It was CD45RO-negative cells, positively selected for CCR7, that made up naive CD8 cells, with terminally differentiated effector memory CD45RA+ cells excluded. The sequencing input was naive CD8+ T cells sorted from blood. The receptors derive from a woman aged 25 to 39 in good health.

The chain combines TRBV7-8 with TRBJ2-3; D is uncertain. The CDR3 is 18 amino acids. Germline-derived CDR1 and CDR2 are SGHVS and FQNEAQ. V lost 2 bases to trimming and J lost 0 bases, with 18 bases between them. Here the CDR3 reads CASSLPGRNKRSTDTQYF. The CDR3 DNA reads TGTGCCAGCAGCTTACCGGGCCGCAATAAAAGAAGCACAGATACGCAGTATTTT.

CDR3 DNA: TGTGCCAGAAGAGAACTGGCCCGAAAGGAGGGCTATGGCTACACCTTC. Protein product: CARRELARKEGYGYTF. The chain has TRBV5-3 and TRBJ1-2; D is uncertain. TRBV5-3 is designated an ORF whose function remains uncertain. The length of the CDR3 is 16 residues. The V and J ends lost 5 bases and 4 bases respectively, with 21 bases between them.

This chain links TRBV9 with TRBJ2-2; D remains unclear. Germline loops: CDR1 SGDLS, CDR2 YYNGEE. The V end was cut by 0 bases, the J end by 6 bases, with 9 bases between. The CDR3 runs to 14 residues. The CDR3 region has the DNA TGTGCCAGCAGCGTAGAGGAGATCCCCGGGGAGCTGTTTTTT. This encodes CASSVEEIPGELFF.

This clone was seen more than once but under ten times. V and J are TRBV2 and TRBJ1-2, with 9 bases identical to TRBD1. The CDR3 covers 14 residues. V was clipped by 5 bases and J by 7 bases; unmatched bases: 8. Germline V gives CDR1 SNHLY, CDR2 FYNNEI. Written as DNA, the CDR3 is TGTGCCAGCAGTCCGGGACAGGGTTCTTTTGGCTACACCTTC. Translation: CASSPGQGSFGYTF.

The rearrangement joins TRBV19 to TRBJ1-1, with D tentatively TRBD1 (6 bases). Trimming stripped 7 bases from V and 2 bases from J, with 14 bases between. Looked up from germline, CDR1 is LNHDA and CDR2 is SQIVND (reference sequence). The CDR3 extends over 14 amino acids. The CDR3 DNA follows: TGTGCCAGTACTAACCAGGGGATAAACACTGAAGCTTTCTTT. This codes for CASTNQGINTEAFF.

This chain links TRBV6-5 with TRBJ2-1; TRBD2 aligns across 7 bases. V was pared by 7 bases and J by 7 bases, with 7 bases of the junction left unmatched. The CDR3 covers 13 residues. Germline assignment: CDR1 MNHEY and CDR2 SVGAGI. The DNA for the CDR3 is TGTGCCAGCATTGGCGGGAGTAAAAATGAGCAGTTCTTC. Its protein is CASIGGSKNEQFF.

The chain joins TRBV7-6 to TRBJ2-5; D may be TRBD1 (5 bases). Germline V gene data show CDR1 as SGHVS and CDR2 as FNYEAQ. There are 15 residues in the CDR3. V lost 1 base and J lost 0, with 9 bases in between. The CDR3 protein is CASSLDRSYQETQYF. CDR3 nucleotide sequence: TGTGCCAGCAGCTTAGACAGGAGTTACCAAGAGACCCAGTACTTC.

The CDR3, as DNA: TGTGCCAGCAGCATTGGGACAGGGGGTTTCTACGAGCAGTACTTC. Translated: CASSIGTGGFYEQYF. The chain combines TRBV5-6 with TRBJ2-7, with TRBD1 identical over 11 bases. This CDR3 is built from 15 residues. Losses at the gene ends were 4 bases for V and 3 bases for J; bases not matched to a gene: 6. The germline CDR1 and CDR2 sequences are SGHDT and YYEEEE.

The gene calls are TRBV27 and TRBJ2-7; D is perhaps TRBD1 (5 bases). Trimming removed 6 bases at V and 5 bases at J, with 26 bases between. There are 17 residues in the CDR3. Germline lookup yields CDR1 MNHEY and CDR2 SMNVEV (reference sequence). CDR3 coding DNA: TGTGCCAGCAGACCACAGTTATTCCCCAGATTAGGGGACGAGCAGTACTTC. Translated: CASRPQLFPRLGDEQYF.

The gene calls are TRBV27 and TRBJ2-3; the match to TRBD2 covers 12 bases. Trimming removed 3 bases from V and 3 bases from J; junction bases left unmatched: 1. The germline CDR1 and CDR2 sequences are MNHEY and SMNVEV (reference sequence). The CDR3 covers 15 residues. Here the CDR3 reads CASSFLAGGTDTQYF. CDR3 in DNA: TGTGCCAGCAGTTTCCTAGCGGGAGGGACAGATACGCAGTATTTT.

CDR3 in amino acids: CASSNTGGAYEQYF. The DNA of the CDR3 is TGTGCCAGCAGTAATACAGGGGGCGCCTACGAGCAGTACTTC. The chain uses TRBV28 and TRBJ2-7; 9 bases fit TRBD1. This CDR3 is built from 14 residues. The ends lost 5 bases at V and 2 bases at J; junction bases unmatched: 4. CDR1 and CDR2 (germline): MDHEN, SYDVKM.

This chain connects TRBV28 to TRBJ2-7; perhaps TRBD1 as D (6 bases). V dropped 2 bases and J dropped 6 bases, with 8 bases sitting between them. The CDR3 totals 12 residues. Germline CDR1 MDHEN, CDR2 SYDVKM. In nucleotides, the CDR3 is TGTGCCAGCAGTTTAGGGACAAGCGAGCAGTACTTC. Encoded protein: CASSLGTSEQYF.

There are a few counts of this clone. The rearrangement joins TRBV5-4 to TRBJ2-5; D perhaps matches TRBD2 (5 bases). The CDR3 is 13 residues long. Per germline, CDR1 SGHNT and CDR2 YYREEE (reference sequence). V was trimmed by 4 bases and J by 2 bases, leaving 9 bases between them. CDR3 sequence (DNA): TGTGCCAGCAGCCGACGGGAACAAGAGACCCAGTACTTC. It translates to CASSRREQETQYF.

The rearrangement joins TRBV7-9 to TRBJ2-1, with D maybe TRBD2 (5 bases). Germline lookup yields CDR1 SEHNR and CDR2 FQNEAQ (reference sequence). Trimming shortened V by 4 bases and J by 5 bases, and 12 bases separated the two germline ends. The CDR3 extends over 14 amino acids. In DNA, the CDR3 is TGTGCCAGCAGCTCACCCGGGATCCACAATGAGCAGTTCTTC. Its translation: CASSSPGIHNEQFF.

This chain links TRBV5-6 with TRBJ2-5, with D possibly matching TRBD1 (6 bases). The DNA end is a closer match to TRBJ2-7, so the J assignment may be wrong. The CDR3 has 15 residues. Germline CDR1 and CDR2: SGHDT and YYEEEE. The CDR3 sequence is CASSGGHRSSYEQYF. The CDR3 nucleotides read TGTGCCAGCAGCGGGGGACACAGGAGCTCCTACGAGCAGTACTTC.

About this clone itself: The sample has other DNA sequences that encode this CDR3 too. V usage is TRBV27 and J usage is TRBJ2-2; D not certain. The V end was cut by 8 bases, the J end by 2 bases, with 6 bases between. The germline gives CDR1 MNHEY, CDR2 SMNVEV (reference sequence). The CDR3 is 12 residues long. The CDR3 bases are TGTGCCAGCGGACGAAACACCGGGGAGCTGTTTTTT. It encodes CASGRNTGELFF.

This clone was recorded once. V gene TRBV19 combines with J gene TRBJ2-3; D gene uncertain. The germline V and J ends were trimmed by 8 bases and 5 bases, with 17 bases remaining between them. This CDR3 region has 14 residues. The germline gives CDR1 LNHDA, CDR2 SQIVND (reference sequence). CDR3 nucleotide sequence: TGTGCCAGTCGAAGCTCCGGCGGTGGAGATACGCAGTATTTT. Protein product: CASRSSGGGDTQYF.

This chain uses TRBV29-1 with TRBJ2-2, with TRBD2 identical over 7 bases. V was pared by 5 bases and J by 4 bases, with 7 bases of the junction left unmatched. Germline V gene sequence: CDR1 SQVTM, CDR2 ANQGSEA. This CDR3 has 14 amino acids. The CDR3 protein is CSVYAGEGTGELFF. In DNA, the CDR3 is TGCAGCGTTTATGCGGGAGAAGGCACCGGGGAGCTGTTTTTT.

This chain joins TRBV28 and TRBJ2-7; maybe TRBD1 (8 bases). The CDR3 has 17 amino acids. Trimming cost V 1 base and J 4 bases, with 20 bases left between them. Germline V gives CDR1 MDHEN, CDR2 SYDVKM. The CDR3 reads CASSLFRGGGDRYEQYF. CDR3 nucleotides: TGTGCCAGCAGTTTATTCAGGGGGGGAGGGGACAGGTACGAGCAGTACTTC. Combining the CDR3 with reference TRBV28 and TRBJ2-7 gives the whole variable domain DVKVTQSSRYLVKRTGEKVFLECVQDMDHENMFWYRQDPGLGLRLIYFSYDVKMKEKGDIPEGYSVSREKKERFSLILESASTNQTSMYLCASSLFRGGGDRYEQYFGPGTRLTVT.

This clone was counted once. CDR3 region: CASSPGGQLNYGYTF. The CDR3 nucleotides read TGTGCCAGCAGCCCGGGGGGACAGCTGAACTATGGCTACACCTTC. This chain links TRBV7-8 with TRBJ1-2; 7 bases are a match to TRBD1. Trimming took 5 bases from V and 2 from J; bases not matched to a gene: 8. The CDR3 extends over 15 amino acids. Germline V CDR1 and CDR2: SGHVS, FQNEAQ.

This chain joins TRBV28 and TRBJ1-6, with D uncertain. The CDR3 is 15 residues long. V was trimmed by 5 bases and J by 7 bases, leaving 15 bases between them. The germline V gene has CDR1 MDHEN and CDR2 SYDVKM. CDR3 in amino acids: CASSPSRPRNSPLHF. CDR3 sequence (DNA): TGTGCCAGCAGTCCTAGCCGACCGCGAAATTCACCCCTCCACTTT.

The chain uses TRBV13 and TRBJ2-2; D uncertain. In germline, CDR1 is PRHDT, CDR2 FYEKMQ (reference sequence). Trimming cost V 5 bases and J 4 bases, with 11 bases left between them. CDR3 length: 14 amino acids. The CDR3 reads CASSPLGGTGELFF. CDR3 coding DNA: TGTGCCAGCAGCCCACTGGGTGGCACCGGGGAGCTGTTTTTT.

The chain couples TRBV9 to TRBJ2-2, with TRBD2 matching 9 bases. This CDR3 contains 16 residues. V lost 0 bases to trimming and J lost 7 bases; unmatched junction nucleotides: 7. Germline V CDR1 and CDR2: SGDLS, YYNGEE. CDR3 DNA sequence: TGTGCCAGCAGCGTAGAACCTAGCGGGATCGGCGGGGAGCTGTTTTTT. It yields the protein CASSVEPSGIGGELFF.

This chain uses TRBV7-9 with TRBJ2-7, with a possible D match to TRBD1 (6 bases). The CDR3 sequence is 12 residues long. The V end lost 4 bases, the J end lost 3 bases, and 7 bases lay between the germline ends. In germline, CDR1 is SEHNR, CDR2 FQNEAQ (reference sequence). The chain's CDR3 is CASSSTGYEQYF. In DNA, the CDR3 is TGTGCCAGCAGCTCGACAGGCTACGAGCAGTACTTC.

The genes are TRBV27 and TRBJ2-7; tentatively, D is TRBD2 (7 bases). Trimming pared 5 bases from V and 11 bases from J, leaving 19 bases between. The CDR3 extends over 13 amino acids. Germline CDR1 and CDR2: MNHEY and SMNVEV (reference sequence). CDR3 coding DNA: TGTGCCAGCAGTACCCACCTGGGGGGGCAGGAGTACTTC. Its protein product is CASSTHLGGQEYF.

This CDR3 reads CASTSGGGNEQYF. The CDR3 coding sequence is TGTGCCAGCACCTCAGGGGGCGGGAACGAGCAGTACTTC. The gene calls are TRBV5-4 and TRBJ2-7; 8 nucleotides line up with TRBD1. J gave up 5 bases and V 6 bases, and 7 bases lay outside the gene matches. Germline V lookup: CDR1 SGHNT, CDR2 YYREEE (reference sequence). The length of the CDR3 is 13 residues. Complete variable domain (other parts from reference TRBV5-4 and TRBJ2-7): ETGVTQSPTHLIKTRGQQVTLRCSSQSGHNTVSWYQQALGQGPQFIFQYYREEENGRGNFPPRFSGLQFPNYSSELNVNALELDDSALYLCASTSGGGNEQYFGPGTRLTVT.

The chain carries TRBV5-6 and TRBJ1-6; D gene ambiguous. This CDR3 has 15 amino acids. V dropped 0 bases and J dropped 9 bases, with 13 bases sitting between them. Germline V gene sequence: CDR1 SGHDT, CDR2 YYEEEE. The chain's CDR3 is CASSLGGGPGSPLHF. The CDR3 DNA sequence: TGTGCCAGCAGCTTGGGTGGCGGGCCTGGTTCACCCCTCCACTTT.

V and J are TRBV7-2 and TRBJ2-4; D is perhaps TRBD2 (5 bases). Germline assignment: CDR1 SGHTA and CDR2 FQGNSA. The V end was cut by 5 bases, the J end by 0 bases, with 14 bases between. The CDR3 runs 16 residues. The CDR3 DNA reads TGTGCCAGCAGCCCACATAGCGACCTAGCCAAAAACATTCAGTACTTC. It encodes CASSPHSDLAKNIQYF.

The rearrangement uses TRBV7-8 and TRBJ1-3; D is unresolved. Trimming shortened V by 4 bases and J by 4 bases, and 11 bases separated the two germline ends. The germline CDR1 and CDR2 sequences are SGHVS and FQNEAQ. The CDR3 has 14 amino acids. The CDR3 loop is CASSSKGPGNTIYF. CDR3 bases: TGTGCCAGCAGCTCGAAAGGGCCAGGAAACACCATATATTTT. The full variable domain, in which reference TRBV7-8 and TRBJ1-3 provide the parts outside the CDR3, is GAGVSQSPRYKVAKRGQDVALRCDPISGHVSLFWYQQALGQGPEFLTYFQNEAQLDKSGLPSDRFFAERPEGSVSTLKIQRTQQEDSAVYLCASSSKGPGNTIYFGEGSWLTVV.

V and J are TRBV5-1 and TRBJ2-5; 9 nucleotides match TRBD1. Germline-derived CDR1 and CDR2 are SGHRS and YFSETQ. This CDR3 contains 23 residues. V lost 4 bases and J lost 2; bases outside the gene matches: 30. The DNA of the CDR3 is TGCGCCAGCAGCCTCAAGATGGACAGGGGCAAGTTCCAGCGCGACGCCCTTCAAGAGACCCAGTACTTC. This encodes CASSLKMDRGKFQRDALQETQYF.